A selection of T cell receptor beta chains follows, all from one sample in a study of CD8 T cells in Susac syndrome. TCRdb called the immunoSEQ multiplex PCR reads again in MiXCR, with one record for every CDR3 protein. The sample contains around 100,000 distinct CDR3 sequences, 95% of which appear only once. Sample: CD8+ T cells from PBMCs. The receptor source for this set is a human donor with Susac syndrome. The CDR3 runs from the conserved cysteine through the conserved F or W. Each record gives: clone size, V gene, J gene, D gene, CDR3 DNA, CDR3 protein. The D gene is left open where the match is weak. Clone size is shown for a subset of rows, as once, few, many or a class of expanded clone.

abundance: .; v_gene: TRBV4-1; j_gene: TRBJ2-7; d_gene: TRBD1; CDR3nt: TGCGCCAGCAGCCAACCCGGGACAGGCTACGAGCAGTACTTC; CDR3aa: CASSQPGTGYEQYF
abundance: .; v_gene: TRBV1; j_gene: TRBJ2-7; d_gene: .; CDR3nt: TGCACCAGAGGGACTAGCGGGAAAGACGAGCAGTACTTC; CDR3aa: CTRGTSGKDEQYF
abundance: .; v_gene: TRBV28; j_gene: TRBJ2-7; d_gene: .; CDR3nt: TGTGCCAGTTCGACTAGAGGGAGAGGCTACGAGCAGTACTTC; CDR3aa: CASSTRGRGYEQYF
abundance: .; v_gene: TRBV29-1; j_gene: TRBJ2-7; d_gene: .; CDR3nt: TGCAGCGTCACCGGGACTTCCAACTACGAGCAGTACTTC; CDR3aa: CSVTGTSNYEQYF
abundance: .; v_gene: TRBV6-5; j_gene: TRBJ2-7; d_gene: TRBD2; CDR3nt: TGTGCCAGCAGTTACTCGGTGGTCATGCGGGAGGCCCCCGAGCAGTACTTC; CDR3aa: CASSYSVVMREAPEQYF
abundance: .; v_gene: TRBV15; j_gene: TRBJ2-4; d_gene: TRBD1; CDR3nt: TGTGCCACCAGCGGACAGGGGACCAAAAACATTCAGTACTTC; CDR3aa: CATSGQGTKNIQYF
abundance: .; v_gene: TRBV7-6; j_gene: TRBJ1-2; d_gene: .; CDR3nt: TGTGCCAGCAGCTTAGCCCGTCCGCCGGGGGCATCGAGTGGCTACACCTTC; CDR3aa: CASSLARPPGASSGYTF
abundance: .; v_gene: TRBV4-1; j_gene: TRBJ2-5; d_gene: TRBD1; CDR3nt: TGCGCCAGCAGCTGGGGACAGGAAGAGACCCAGTACTTC; CDR3aa: CASSWGQEETQYF
abundance: once; v_gene: TRBV13; j_gene: TRBJ2-7; d_gene: .; CDR3nt: TGTGCCAGCAGCCCCCCAGGGGTAAGCTACGAGCAGTACTTC; CDR3aa: CASSPPGVSYEQYF
abundance: .; v_gene: TRBV27; j_gene: TRBJ1-6; d_gene: .; CDR3nt: TGTGCCAGCAGTTTATCTTCGGGCGGCTCACCCCTCCACTTT; CDR3aa: CASSLSSGGSPLHF
abundance: .; v_gene: TRBV29-1; j_gene: TRBJ2-5; d_gene: .; CDR3nt: TGCAGCGTTGAACCCCCCTCCGGGACCCAGTACTTC; CDR3aa: CSVEPPSGTQYF
abundance: few; v_gene: TRBV18; j_gene: TRBJ1-1; d_gene: TRBD1; CDR3nt: TGTGCCAGCTCACACGGGACAGGAGAAGCTTTCTTT; CDR3aa: CASSHGTGEAFF
abundance: once; v_gene: TRBV9; j_gene: TRBJ1-1; d_gene: .; CDR3nt: TGTGCCAGCAGCGAGCAACCGAACACTGAAGCTTTCTTT; CDR3aa: CASSEQPNTEAFF
abundance: .; v_gene: TRBV20-1; j_gene: TRBJ2-7; d_gene: TRBD2; CDR3nt: TGCAGTGCTTCCGGGACTAGCTCCTACGAGCAGTACTTC; CDR3aa: CSASGTSSYEQYF
abundance: .; v_gene: TRBV24-1; j_gene: TRBJ2-7; d_gene: .; CDR3nt: TGTGCCACCAGTGACGCCCTGGGGGGATACGAGCAGTACTTC; CDR3aa: CATSDALGGYEQYF
abundance: .; v_gene: TRBV29-1; j_gene: TRBJ2-3; d_gene: TRBD2; CDR3nt: TGCAGCGTTGGTAGCGGGACGCAGTATTTT; CDR3aa: CSVGSGTQYF
abundance: .; v_gene: TRBV9; j_gene: TRBJ2-5; d_gene: .; CDR3nt: TGTGCCAGCAGCGTAGGATTAGTGGAGACCCAGTACTTC; CDR3aa: CASSVGLVETQYF
abundance: .; v_gene: TRBV2; j_gene: TRBJ2-6; d_gene: .; CDR3nt: TGTGCCAGCACCTCCGGGGCGTCTGGGGCCAACGTCCTGACTTTC; CDR3aa: CASTSGASGANVLTF
abundance: once; v_gene: TRBV29-1; j_gene: TRBJ2-1; d_gene: .; CDR3nt: TGCAGCGTTGTCCCATCCTACAATGAGCAGTTCTTC; CDR3aa: CSVVPSYNEQFF
abundance: .; v_gene: TRBV20-1; j_gene: TRBJ2-7; d_gene: .; CDR3nt: TGCAGTGCCCTCGGCCTAGGACAGCACTACGAGCAGTACTTC; CDR3aa: CSALGLGQHYEQYF
abundance: once; v_gene: TRBV20-1; j_gene: TRBJ2-1; d_gene: TRBD2; CDR3nt: TGCAGTGCTCCCTCCCTAGCGGGGGCCTACAATGAGCAGTTCTTC; CDR3aa: CSAPSLAGAYNEQFF
abundance: once; v_gene: TRBV5-1; j_gene: TRBJ1-5; d_gene: .; CDR3nt: TGCGCCAGCAGCTTGGTAGTTGGGGAAGATCAGCCCCAGCATTTT; CDR3aa: CASSLVVGEDQPQHF
abundance: .; v_gene: TRBV29-1; j_gene: TRBJ2-5; d_gene: .; CDR3nt: TGCAGCGTTGATGCTAGCGTCCTCAACCAGGGAGAGACCCAGTACTTC; CDR3aa: CSVDASVLNQGETQYF
abundance: .; v_gene: TRBV20-1; j_gene: TRBJ2-7; d_gene: .; CDR3nt: TGCAGTCACAGGGACCGGACCCCCTACGAGCAGTACTTC; CDR3aa: CSHRDRTPYEQYF
abundance: .; v_gene: TRBV4-1; j_gene: TRBJ2-5; d_gene: .; CDR3nt: TGCGCCAGCAGCCAAGGAGGGCTGGGATATCGGGAGACCCAGTACTTC; CDR3aa: CASSQGGLGYRETQYF
abundance: .; v_gene: TRBV5-6; j_gene: TRBJ2-7; d_gene: TRBD2; CDR3nt: TGTGCCAGCTGGTTTAGCGGGAGCCCCTACGAGCAGTACTTC; CDR3aa: CASWFSGSPYEQYF
abundance: .; v_gene: TRBV12-3/TRBV12-4; j_gene: TRBJ1-1; d_gene: .; CDR3nt: TGTGCCAGCAGTCCTGACGAAGCTTTCTTT; CDR3aa: CASSPDEAFF
abundance: .; v_gene: TRBV5-1; j_gene: TRBJ1-1; d_gene: TRBD1; CDR3nt: TGCGCCAGCAGCTTGGCCCCCCAGGGGGAGAACACTGAAGCTTTCTTT; CDR3aa: CASSLAPQGENTEAFF
abundance: .; v_gene: TRBV13; j_gene: TRBJ2-5; d_gene: .; CDR3nt: TGTGCCAGCAGCCCCGCTCCGGGTGGAATGGAGACCCAGTACTTC; CDR3aa: CASSPAPGGMETQYF
abundance: .; v_gene: TRBV7-2; j_gene: TRBJ2-3; d_gene: .; CDR3nt: TGTGCCAGCAGCCCATCAGGAATCGGGCGGGCAGATACGCAGTATTTT; CDR3aa: CASSPSGIGRADTQYF
abundance: once; v_gene: TRBV18; j_gene: TRBJ2-2; d_gene: TRBD1; CDR3nt: TGTGCCAGCTCACCAAGGGGACAGGGCATCACCGGGGAGCTGTTTTTT; CDR3aa: CASSPRGQGITGELFF
abundance: .; v_gene: TRBV3-1; j_gene: TRBJ2-7; d_gene: TRBD1; CDR3nt: TGTGCCAGCAGCCCCCGGGACAGGGGAGGATACGAGCAGTACTTC; CDR3aa: CASSPRDRGGYEQYF
abundance: .; v_gene: TRBV6-5; j_gene: TRBJ2-4; d_gene: .; CDR3nt: TGTGCCAGCAAGGTCGCGGAGGGGAAAAACATTCAGTACTTC; CDR3aa: CASKVAEGKNIQYF
abundance: .; v_gene: TRBV3-1; j_gene: TRBJ1-2; d_gene: .; CDR3nt: TGTGCCAGCAGCCGAGACCAGGGCGGCTATGGCTACACCTTC; CDR3aa: CASSRDQGGYGYTF
abundance: .; v_gene: TRBV20-1; j_gene: TRBJ2-5; d_gene: .; CDR3nt: TGCAGTGCTAGGTCGGATGGGGGGCAAGAGACCCAGTACTTC; CDR3aa: CSARSDGGQETQYF
abundance: .; v_gene: TRBV29-1; j_gene: TRBJ2-7; d_gene: .; CDR3nt: TGCAGCGTGGCAGAGGACAGTGCTACCTTCTACGAGCAGTACTTC; CDR3aa: CSVAEDSATFYEQYF
abundance: .; v_gene: TRBV20-1; j_gene: TRBJ1-1; d_gene: .; CDR3nt: TGCAGTGCTAGAGGCCTCGGAGTCTGGGCTTTCTTT; CDR3aa: CSARGLGVWAFF
abundance: .; v_gene: TRBV12-3/TRBV12-4; j_gene: TRBJ2-6; d_gene: .; CDR3nt: TGTGCCAGCAGTTTGATCCTGGGACCCAATGGGGCCAACGTCCTGACTTTC; CDR3aa: CASSLILGPNGANVLTF
abundance: .; v_gene: TRBV2; j_gene: TRBJ2-1; d_gene: .; CDR3nt: TGTGCCAGCAGTGAGGGATGGGCGACTGAGCAGTTCTTC; CDR3aa: CASSEGWATEQFF
abundance: .; v_gene: TRBV27; j_gene: TRBJ2-1; d_gene: .; CDR3nt: TGTGCCAGCAGTTCCAATGAGCAGTTCTTC; CDR3aa: CASSSNEQFF
abundance: .; v_gene: TRBV13; j_gene: TRBJ2-1; d_gene: TRBD1; CDR3nt: TGTGCCAGCAGCCCCGCCGGGACAGGGTCGCTCAATGAGCAGTTCTTC; CDR3aa: CASSPAGTGSLNEQFF
abundance: .; v_gene: TRBV7-9; j_gene: TRBJ2-1; d_gene: .; CDR3nt: TGTGCCAGCAGCCCCCCGGGGGCGCCGCCCCATGAGCAGTTCTTC; CDR3aa: CASSPPGAPPHEQFF
abundance: .; v_gene: TRBV29-1; j_gene: TRBJ2-7; d_gene: .; CDR3nt: TGCAGCGTTGAAATAGGGAGGACCTACGAGCAGTACTTC; CDR3aa: CSVEIGRTYEQYF
abundance: once; v_gene: TRBV2; j_gene: TRBJ2-5; d_gene: .; CDR3nt: TGTGCCAGCAGTGAGACTCTACGACTATCCCAAGAGACCCAGTACTTC; CDR3aa: CASSETLRLSQETQYF
abundance: .; v_gene: TRBV7-9; j_gene: TRBJ2-1; d_gene: .; CDR3nt: TGTGCCAGCAGCTTAAAGGGGGGACAGTACAATGAGCAGTTCTTC; CDR3aa: CASSLKGGQYNEQFF
abundance: .; v_gene: TRBV5-1; j_gene: TRBJ1-1; d_gene: .; CDR3nt: TGCGCCAGCAGACAAAACACAGGTGGCGGCACTGAAGCTTTCTTT; CDR3aa: CASRQNTGGGTEAFF
abundance: once; v_gene: TRBV24-1; j_gene: TRBJ2-1; d_gene: TRBD2; CDR3nt: TGTGCCACCAGTGCCTCGGGCGGGGGGGTCTACAATGAGCAGTTCTTC; CDR3aa: CATSASGGGVYNEQFF
abundance: .; v_gene: TRBV3-1; j_gene: TRBJ1-5; d_gene: .; CDR3nt: TGTGCCAGCAGCGCCCCGGGGGAGCCCCAGCATTTT; CDR3aa: CASSAPGEPQHF
abundance: .; v_gene: TRBV9; j_gene: TRBJ1-2; d_gene: .; CDR3nt: TGTGCCAGCAGCTCCAGGGGCTATGGCTACACCTTC; CDR3aa: CASSSRGYGYTF
abundance: once; v_gene: TRBV29-1; j_gene: TRBJ1-2; d_gene: .; CDR3nt: TGCAGCGTTGCTGTGCGTGGGGGCTACACCTTC; CDR3aa: CSVAVRGGYTF
abundance: .; v_gene: TRBV9; j_gene: TRBJ2-7; d_gene: .; CDR3nt: TGTGCCAGCAGCGTAGGGACGGAAGCCTACGAGCAGTACTTC; CDR3aa: CASSVGTEAYEQYF
abundance: once; v_gene: TRBV5-6; j_gene: TRBJ2-2; d_gene: .; CDR3nt: TGTGCCAGCAGCGAGGGGCAGAGTTTTGTCACCGGGGAGCTGTTTTTT; CDR3aa: CASSEGQSFVTGELFF
abundance: .; v_gene: TRBV28; j_gene: TRBJ1-2; d_gene: .; CDR3nt: TGTGCCAGCAGTTTATGGAGCTATGGCTACACCTTC; CDR3aa: CASSLWSYGYTF
abundance: .; v_gene: TRBV29-1; j_gene: TRBJ2-7; d_gene: .; CDR3nt: TGCAGCGTTGAATCCCCCTCAGGGGTGGACGAGCAGTACTTC; CDR3aa: CSVESPSGVDEQYF
abundance: .; v_gene: TRBV5-1; j_gene: TRBJ2-5; d_gene: TRBD2; CDR3nt: TGCGCCAGCAGCCCCCTTAGCGGGAGAGGAGAGACCCAGTACTTC; CDR3aa: CASSPLSGRGETQYF
abundance: .; v_gene: TRBV29-1; j_gene: TRBJ2-1; d_gene: TRBD2; CDR3nt: TGCAGCGTTGACCGGGACTACACATACAATGAGCAGTTCTTC; CDR3aa: CSVDRDYTYNEQFF
abundance: .; v_gene: TRBV5-1; j_gene: TRBJ1-1; d_gene: .; CDR3nt: TGCGCCAGCAGCCCGGCGGGGGGGTTCACTGAAGCTTTCTTT; CDR3aa: CASSPAGGFTEAFF
abundance: once; v_gene: TRBV29-1; j_gene: TRBJ1-3; d_gene: TRBD1; CDR3nt: TGCAGCGCCAAACAGGGGGCCTCTGGAAACACCATATATTTT; CDR3aa: CSAKQGASGNTIYF
abundance: .; v_gene: TRBV27; j_gene: TRBJ2-1; d_gene: TRBD1; CDR3nt: TGTGCCAGCAGATTCCTGGACAGGGACAATGAGCAGTTCTTC; CDR3aa: CASRFLDRDNEQFF
abundance: .; v_gene: TRBV20-1; j_gene: TRBJ1-5; d_gene: .; CDR3nt: TGCAGTGCTAGAGTCGACCATCAGCCCCAGCATTTT; CDR3aa: CSARVDHQPQHF